These T cell receptor beta chains were read from a single sample in a study of cytomegalovirus exposure and HLA in healthy donors. TCRdb keeps only in-frame clones here, not all; method: immunoSEQ multiplex PCR. The sample shows roughly 100,000 clones, approximately 82% of them seen only once. Material for sequencing was PBMCs. Receptor source: a female donor in good health and CMV-seropositive. CDR3s include the opening cysteine and the closing phenylalanine or tryptophan. The order of the fields is D gene, CDR3 length, J gene, V gene, CDR3 protein. The D gene is left open where the match is weak.

D gene: .; CDR3 length: 12; J gene: TRBJ2-7; V gene: TRBV19; CDR3 protein: CATRGTSYEQYF
D gene: .; CDR3 length: 17; J gene: TRBJ2-5; V gene: TRBV5-1; CDR3 protein: CASSLAGFTGIQETQYF
D gene: TRBD1; CDR3 length: 14; J gene: TRBJ1-6; V gene: TRBV19; CDR3 protein: CASSKQGAGSPLHF
D gene: .; CDR3 length: 14; J gene: TRBJ2-1; V gene: TRBV10-3; CDR3 protein: CAIRPRTASNEQFF
D gene: TRBD1; CDR3 length: 13; J gene: TRBJ2-1; V gene: TRBV6-4; CDR3 protein: CASSSEGAHEQFF
D gene: TRBD1; CDR3 length: 15; J gene: TRBJ1-1; V gene: TRBV7-9; CDR3 protein: CASSLGQGGYTEAFF
D gene: TRBD2; CDR3 length: 15; J gene: TRBJ2-1; V gene: TRBV5-4; CDR3 protein: CASSPGTSGYNEQFF
D gene: TRBD1; CDR3 length: 13; J gene: TRBJ1-1; V gene: TRBV6-5; CDR3 protein: CASRRQGITEAFF
D gene: .; CDR3 length: 14; J gene: TRBJ2-7; V gene: TRBV6-6; CDR3 protein: CASSYPYIPYEQYF
D gene: .; CDR3 length: 16; J gene: TRBJ2-1; V gene: TRBV21-1; CDR3 protein: CASSKWGGSSYNEQFF
D gene: TRBD2; CDR3 length: 20; J gene: TRBJ2-4; V gene: TRBV4-1; CDR3 protein: CASSHPGLAGGPGRENIQYF
D gene: .; CDR3 length: 18; J gene: TRBJ2-2; V gene: TRBV11-3; CDR3 protein: CASSQSTAFSTNTGELFF
D gene: TRBD2; CDR3 length: 13; J gene: TRBJ2-3; V gene: TRBV7-3; CDR3 protein: CASSRGGQDTQYF
D gene: TRBD1; CDR3 length: 14; J gene: TRBJ2-1; V gene: TRBV7-6; CDR3 protein: CASSPGQAHNEQFF
D gene: .; CDR3 length: 16; J gene: TRBJ1-1; V gene: TRBV7-9; CDR3 protein: CASSPWGGHANTEAFF
D gene: .; CDR3 length: 14; J gene: TRBJ2-2; V gene: TRBV6-1; CDR3 protein: CASRSAGNTGELFF